The entry that follows covers one TCR beta chain sequence. Its antigen is unknown. This specimen comes from a study of shared clonotypes between healthy human individuals. The study's findings and limits: The low donor count limited represented genetic and exposure-history diversity.

Clones were sequenced by immunoSEQ multiplex PCR, and TCRdb holds only the in-frame ones, with some missing. The repertoire holds some 2 million clones, with roughly 96% as singletons. The CDR3 sequence is 16 residues long. Germline trimming cut 3 bases from V and 3 bases from J; bases unmatched to any gene: 9. The germline CDR1 and CDR2 sequences are GTSNPN and SVGIG (reference sequence). Material for sequencing was naive CD4+ T cells sorted from blood. The sample's subset: CD45RA+ positively selected. This receptor was identified in a man aged 18 to 35 in good health. The chain combines TRBV30 with TRBJ2-2; 8 bases are shared with TRBD1. CDR3 loop: CAWREAGGVHTGELFF. CDR3 DNA: TGTGCCTGGAGGGAGGCAGGGGGCGTTCACACCGGGGAGCTGTTTTTT.